Reported below is one T cell receptor beta chain. The antigen remains undetermined. The data were taken from a study of shared clonotypes between healthy human individuals. V was shortened by 4 bases and J by 1 base, with 12 bases between the two germline ends. The CDR3 sequence is 14 residues long. From germline, CDR1 is SGHRS and CDR2 YFSETQ. Only in-frame clones appear in the TCRdb table, and some are missing; sequencing was by immunoSEQ multiplex PCR. This sample has about 680,000 clones, with 73% found just once. General study points: Clonotypes shared by all four sorted-subset donors had higher generation probabilities than non-shared clonotypes. Sampling covered nothing but blood. Tissue TCR repertoires likely differ from those found in blood.

The clonotype was recovered from a woman aged 30 to 39 in good health. The sample comprised memory CD4+ T cells sorted from blood. Subset meaning: CD45RA-negative fraction. The chain is built from TRBV5-1 and TRBJ2-7, with D unclear. CDR3 coding DNA: TGCGCCAGCAGCATCGCAGGAGTTTCCTACGAGCAGTACTTC. Translating it yields CASSIAGVSYEQYF.